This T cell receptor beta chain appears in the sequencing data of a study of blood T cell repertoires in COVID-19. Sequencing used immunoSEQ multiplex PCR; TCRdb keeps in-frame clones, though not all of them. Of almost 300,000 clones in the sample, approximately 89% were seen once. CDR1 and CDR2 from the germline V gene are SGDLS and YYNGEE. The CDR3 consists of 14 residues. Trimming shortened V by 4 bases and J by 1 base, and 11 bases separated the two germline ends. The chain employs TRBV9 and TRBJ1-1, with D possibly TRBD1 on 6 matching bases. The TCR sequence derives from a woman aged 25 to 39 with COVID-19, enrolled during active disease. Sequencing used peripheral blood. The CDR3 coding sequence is TGTGCCAGCAGCCCCCGGACAGCGAACACTGAAGCTTTCTTT. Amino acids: CASSPRTANTEAFF.